Following are 18 T cell receptor beta chains from one sample sequenced in a study of T cells in Graves' hyperthyroidism and ophthalmopathy (dated by TCRdb to between 2018 and 2021). Receptor amplification or capture employed multiplex PCR. Sequencing relied on an Illumina HiSeq 2000. The TCR beta CDR3 regions were amplified from the RNA transcripts. For the first round of RT-PCR on the TCR CDR3, the HTBI primer set was used together with the Qiagen OneStep RT-PCR kit. TCRdb's own reprocessing of the public reads used fastp at Q25 and MiXCR and kept productive beta chains. Identical CDR3 proteins give one entry, which carries the most common genes and DNA. Across this sample there are 400,000 or so distinct CDR3 sequences, with nearly 15% seen only once. The top ten hold around 20% of the sample. Sequencing was performed on blood. The origin of the receptors is a woman aged 55-69 years with Graves' ophthalmopathy.

This clonotype was recorded at least ten times. This sequence joins TRBV2 and TRBJ2-1, with 8 bases identical to TRBD2. From germline, CDR1 is SNHLY and CDR2 FYNNEI. There are 16 residues in the CDR3. V was pared by 6 bases and J by 8 bases, with 15 bases of the junction left unmatched. The CDR3 DNA reads as TGTGCCAGCAGAAAGGGACGAAGCGGGAGTATCTATGAGCAGTTCTTC. Its protein is CASRKGRSGSIYEQFF.

This clonotype was counted ten times or more. The CDR3 DNA sequence: TGTGCCAGCAGCTTAGAACTCGCGGGAGGGCCTACCGGGGAGCTGTTTTTT. It codes for CASSLELAGGPTGELFF. The gene calls are TRBV11-2 and TRBJ2-2, with TRBD2 matching 9 bases. The CDR3 sequence is 17 residues long. Trimming removed 0 bases from V and 5 bases from J; junction bases left unmatched: 7. Germline loops: CDR1 SGHAT, CDR2 FQNNGV.

This clonotype came up a few times. This rearrangement joins TRBV7-9 to TRBJ2-3, with D perhaps assigned TRBD1 or TRBD2 (5 bases each). Germline V gene lookup returns CDR1 SEHNR and CDR2 FQNEAQ (reference sequence). Trimming stripped 0 bases from V and 6 bases from J, with 13 bases between. CDR3 size: 15 residues. In DNA form, the CDR3 reads TGTGCCAGCAGCTTAGCGCTGGGGGAGATCGATACGCAGTATTTT. Its translation: CASSLALGEIDTQYF.

This clonotype was observed many times. The chain employs TRBV3-1 and TRBJ1-2; D might be TRBD1 (5 bases). V was pared by 1 base and J by 13 bases, with 13 bases between. Per germline, CDR1 LGHDT and CDR2 YNNKEL (reference sequence). The CDR3 totals 12 residues. In DNA form, the CDR3 reads TGTGCCAGCAGCCAAGTTGGAGACAGTAGCACCTTC. Protein product: CASSQVGDSSTF.

This clonotype occurred many times. The J gene is TRBJ2-2, the V gene TRBV9; D ambiguous. Trimming stripped 1 base from V and 3 bases from J, with 13 bases between. The length of the CDR3 is 16 residues. The germline gives CDR1 SGDLS, CDR2 YYNGEE. The CDR3 nucleotides read TGTGCCAGCAGCGTATTCCCGGACGGAGACACCGGGGAGCTGTTTTTT. Protein sequence: CASSVFPDGDTGELFF.

This clonotype was seen at least ten times. This chain links TRBV5-4 with TRBJ1-3; D may be TRBD1 (5 bases). V dropped 4 bases and J dropped 0 bases, with 17 bases sitting between them. The length of the CDR3 is 17 residues. Germline V gene lookup returns CDR1 SGHNT and CDR2 YYREEE (reference sequence). For the CDR3, the DNA is TGTGCCAGCAGCCCCCTACCGGGGCCCAACTCTGGAAACACCATATATTTT. It is translated as CASSPLPGPNSGNTIYF.

As concerns this clonotype: A clone one base away is much larger, so this may be a read error. This rearrangement joins TRBV2 to TRBJ1-5, with TRBD1 matching over 8 bases. CDR1 is SNHLY, CDR2 FYNNEI, per germline. The CDR3 runs 14 residues. CDR3 coding DNA: TGTACCAGCAGATTCGACAGGGGAAATCAGCCCCAGCATTTT. This codes for CTSRFDRGNQPQHF.

This clonotype was counted many times. The gene calls are TRBV11-2 and TRBJ2-7, with 7 nucleotides matching TRBD2. After removal of 5 bases from V and 0 bases from J, the junction contained 10 bases not matched to a gene. The CDR3 is 16 amino acids. CDR1 is SGHAT and CDR2 is FQNNGV in the germline V gene. The CDR3 region is CASSPQSSGYSYEQYF. The CDR3 region has the DNA TGTGCCAGCAGCCCCCAATCTAGCGGCTACTCCTACGAGCAGTACTTC.

The J gene is TRBJ2-7, the V gene TRBV5-1, with 10 bases aligning to TRBD2. Germline V gene data show CDR1 as SGHRS and CDR2 as YFSETQ. This CDR3 is built from 17 residues. V gave up 4 bases and J gave up 6 bases; unmatched junction bases: 16. The CDR3 DNA is TGCGCCAGCAGCCAAGATTCCTATGGGCTAGCGGGAGCCGAGCAGTACTTC. It yields the protein CASSQDSYGLAGAEQYF.

The table lists this clonotype with many counts. The J gene is TRBJ2-1, the V gene TRBV20-1, with 8 nucleotides matching TRBD2. V trimming: 3 bases; J trimming: 8 bases; junction bases outside the gene matches: 12. Germline V gene data show CDR1 as DFQATT and CDR2 as SNEGSKA (reference sequence). The CDR3 sequence is 15 residues long. In DNA form, the CDR3 reads TGCAGTGCTAGCCGGGCGGGAGGCATCGTGGATGAGCAGTTCTTC. Its translation is CSASRAGGIVDEQFF.

This clonotype appeared many times. The V and J genes are TRBV28 and TRBJ2-7, with TRBD1 as a possible D gene (6 bases). V lost 4 bases to trimming and J lost 4 bases, with 17 bases between them. CDR1 is MDHEN and CDR2 is SYDVKM in the germline V gene. The CDR3 spans 15 residues. The CDR3 DNA sequence: TGTGCCAGCAGTTGGGGCCAACAGGGTGGGTACGAGCAGTACTTC. Translated, it gives CASSWGQQGGYEQYF.

The chain has TRBV19 and TRBJ2-7; 8 nucleotides agree with TRBD1. CDR1 and CDR2 from the germline V gene are LNHDA and SQIVND (reference sequence). The CDR3 extends over 15 amino acids. J was trimmed by 2 bases and V by 6 bases; bases with no gene match: 9. Here the CDR3 DNA reads TGTGCCAGTAGCCTACCGGGACAGGCCACCTACGAGCAGTACTTC. Translation gives CASSLPGQATYEQYF.

The chain employs TRBV6-1 and TRBJ1-2; 9 bases agree with TRBD1. V shed 2 bases and J 5 bases; nucleotides not matched to a gene: 6. The V gene's germline CDR1 is MNHNS and CDR2 SASEGT. This CDR3 region has 15 residues. The CDR3 is CASSEWGQGKYGYTF. CDR3 DNA sequence: TGTGCCAGCAGTGAATGGGGACAGGGAAAGTATGGCTACACCTTC.

In its sample, this clonotype was seen many times. The V call is TRBV5-1, the J call TRBJ1-4; 7 bases match TRBD1. V shed 4 bases and J 6 bases; nucleotides not matched to a gene: 12. This CDR3 is 16 amino acids long. Germline lookup yields CDR1 SGHRS and CDR2 YFSETQ. The CDR3, as DNA: TGCGCCAGCAGCGGGGAAGGGGGCGCAGGGTATGAAAAACTGTTTTTT. It is translated as CASSGEGGAGYEKLFF.

This clonotype appeared many times. This rearrangement joins TRBV29-1 to TRBJ2-1; maybe TRBD1 (6 bases). The CDR3 is 18 amino acids. Looked up from germline, CDR1 is SQVTM and CDR2 is ANQGSEA. Trimming took 6 bases from V and 0 from J, leaving 24 bases between them. CDR3 DNA: TGCAGCGTAGACAGGCTGGAAGGCCTGACGCGCTCCTACAATGAGCAGTTCTTC. Protein product: CSVDRLEGLTRSYNEQFF.

This clonotype was found a few times. V is TRBV20-1 and J is TRBJ1-5; no firm D call. The CDR3 runs to 17 residues. Germline V gene lookup returns CDR1 DFQATT and CDR2 SNEGSKA (reference sequence). Trimming stripped 5 bases from V and 0 bases from J, with 20 bases between. CDR3 sequence reads: CSASNTRRPYSNQPQHF. CDR3 coding DNA: TGCAGTGCTTCAAACACGCGACGGCCATATAGCAATCAGCCCCAGCATTTT.

The table lists this clonotype with a few counts. A single base separates this from a much larger clone, so it may be a read error. J is TRBJ2-7 and V is TRBV27; no clear D. The CDR3 has 12 residues. Germline assignment: CDR1 MNHEY and CDR2 SMNVEV (reference sequence). Trimming took 5 bases from V and 2 from J, leaving 7 bases between them. The DNA of the CDR3 is TGTGCCAGCAGTCCCACCCCCTACGAGCAGTACTTC. Amino acid sequence: CASSPTPYEQYF.

In this sample, this clonotype turned up many times. This rearrangement joins TRBV20-1 to TRBJ1-5; D may be TRBD1 (5 bases). The CDR3 loop spans 16 amino acids. Trimming stripped 4 bases from V and 0 bases from J, with 16 bases between. CDR1 is DFQATT, CDR2 SNEGSKA, per germline (reference sequence). Here the CDR3 DNA reads TGCAGTGCTATGAGAGGGACCGAGTATAGCAATCAGCCCCAGCATTTT. Translation gives CSAMRGTEYSNQPQHF.